This T cell receptor beta chain was sequenced in a study of cytomegalovirus exposure and HLA in healthy donors. With regard to this clone: Its cognate antigen is unknown.

The PCR ran on 60 Vbeta and 13 Jbeta primers. The repertoire was sequenced with immunoSEQ multiplex PCR; TCRdb's copy has only in-frame clones and lacks some. Of around 220,000 clones listed, 60% to 80% were seen once; the top ten hold about 1.9%. Germline V CDR1 and CDR2: SGHTA, FQGNSA. The V gene end was trimmed by 0 bases and the J gene end by 4 bases; junction bases not matched to a gene: 0. CDR3 length: 13 amino acids. Study-level results: Generally TCR sequences proved uncommon, though certain public TCRs appeared in numerous donors. Later analysis associated a missense DCLRE1C variant with TCR beta V- and J-gene trimming.

The sequenced material came from PBMCs. J is TRBJ2-7 and V is TRBV7-2, with 7 bases identical to TRBD1. This sequence was found in a woman younger than 45 in good health and CMV-seronegative. In nucleotides, the CDR3 is TGTGCCAGCAGCTTAGCGGGACAGTACGAGCAGTACTTC. It translates to CASSLAGQYEQYF.